The T cell receptor beta chain described here comes from a study of control samples from healthy donors and cancer patients. This clone was recorded only once. Sequencing used immunoSEQ multiplex PCR; TCRdb keeps in-frame clones, though not all of them. The repertoire holds under 130,000 clones, with roughly four fifths as singletons. The CDR3 runs to 14 residues. The V gene lost 6 bases and the J gene lost 5 bases, with 16 bases spanning the gap. Germline V gene lookup returns CDR1 LNHDA and CDR2 SQIVND (reference sequence). The clonotype was recovered from a woman aged 50 to 60 in good health. Sequences were obtained from blood. This chain connects TRBV19 to TRBJ1-1; unclear D gene. The CDR3 DNA sequence: TGTGCCAGTAGACCCTCAGGACCGGGTACTGAAGCTTTCTTT. Translated, it gives CASRPSGPGTEAFF.